These T cell receptor beta chains were read from a single sample in a study of T cell responses to AZD1222 COVID-19 vaccine. Here immunoSEQ multiplex PCR was the method, and the copy in TCRdb shows in-frame clones only, minus some. This sample has about 150,000 clones, with 80% to 95% found just once. The input for sequencing was peripheral blood, taken on day 0 of AZD1222 vaccination. Every receptor here comes from an adult in good health. The CDR3 runs from the conserved cysteine through the conserved F or W. The D gene is left open where the match is weak. Clone size appears in some rows only: once, few, many, or a class for an expanded clone.

length: 13; J: TRBJ2-7; D: TRBD1; V: TRBV11-2; size: -; CDR3: CASRDDRGVEQYF; DNA: TGTGCCAGCAGGGACGACAGGGGGGTCGAGCAGTACTTC
length: 16; J: TRBJ2-1; D: -; V: TRBV18; size: -; CDR3: CASSPFRGSSSNEQFF; DNA: TGTGCCAGCTCACCATTCCGGGGCTCCTCTTCCAATGAGCAGTTCTTC
length: 15; J: TRBJ2-7; D: -; V: TRBV7-3; size: -; CDR3: CANIKEGLSSYEQYF; DNA: TGTGCCAACATAAAGGAGGGTCTCAGCTCCTACGAGCAGTACTTC
length: 13; J: TRBJ1-1; D: -; V: TRBV5-1; size: few; CDR3: CASSFEQDTEAFF; DNA: TGCGCCAGCAGCTTCGAACAGGACACTGAAGCTTTCTTT
length: 14; J: TRBJ2-7; D: -; V: TRBV7-2; size: -; CDR3: CASSLGMAAGEQYF; DNA: TGTGCCAGCAGCTTAGGAATGGCTGCGGGCGAGCAGTACTTC
length: 16; J: TRBJ1-4; D: -; V: TRBV7-2; size: -; CDR3: CASSPGGGGLGEKLFF; DNA: TGTGCCAGCAGCCCCGGTGGGGGGGGGCTGGGTGAAAAACTGTTTTTT
length: 14; J: TRBJ1-2; D: -; V: TRBV6-2/TRBV6-3; size: -; CDR3: CASSSPGSNYGYTF; DNA: TGTGCCAGCAGTTCGCCAGGCTCCAACTATGGCTACACCTTC
length: 12; J: TRBJ1-3; D: -; V: TRBV15; size: -; CDR3: CATRNSGNTIYF; DNA: TGTGCCACCAGGAACTCTGGAAACACCATATATTTT
length: 14; J: TRBJ2-7; D: -; V: TRBV18; size: -; CDR3: CASSLRDNAYEQYF; DNA: TGTGCCAGCTCACTCCGGGACAACGCCTACGAGCAGTACTTC
length: 15; J: TRBJ2-2; D: TRBD1; V: TRBV9; size: once; CDR3: CASSEGTAQVGELFF; DNA: TGTGCCAGCAGCGAAGGGACAGCACAAGTGGGGGAGCTGTTTTTT
length: 21; J: TRBJ2-2; D: TRBD2; V: TRBV19; size: -; CDR3: CASSIGLGGTSGSARSGELFF; DNA: TGTGCCAGTAGTATCGGTCTTGGTGGGACTAGCGGGAGTGCTAGATCCGGGGAGCTGTTTTTT
length: 13; J: TRBJ2-2; D: -; V: TRBV12-3/TRBV12-4; size: -; CDR3: CASSSRETGELFF; DNA: TGTGCCAGCAGTTCCAGGGAAACCGGGGAGCTGTTTTTT
length: 15; J: TRBJ1-3; D: TRBD1; V: TRBV28; size: -; CDR3: CASSHQGDLRNTIYF; DNA: TGTGCCAGCAGCCACCAGGGGGATTTGCGAAACACCATATATTTT
length: 15; J: TRBJ2-1; D: -; V: TRBV11-3; size: -; CDR3: CASSLARDNYNEQFF; DNA: TGTGCCAGCAGCTTAGCGCGAGACAACTACAATGAGCAGTTCTTC
length: 15; J: TRBJ2-2; D: TRBD1; V: TRBV18; size: -; CDR3: CASSPRQGNTGELFF; DNA: TGTGCCAGCTCACCACGACAGGGGAACACCGGGGAGCTGTTTTTT
length: 14; J: TRBJ2-5; D: -; V: TRBV30; size: once; CDR3: CAWSPRGSGETQYF; DNA: TGTGCCTGGAGCCCAAGGGGCTCAGGTGAGACCCAGTACTTC
length: 12; J: TRBJ2-7; D: -; V: TRBV5-1; size: -; CDR3: CASSPEGASPYF; DNA: TGCGCCAGCAGTCCGGAAGGGGCCAGCCCTTACTTC
length: 13; J: TRBJ1-5; D: -; V: TRBV19; size: -; CDR3: CASKDSQKAPQHF; DNA: TGTGCCAGTAAGGACAGCCAAAAAGCGCCCCAGCATTTT
length: 13; J: TRBJ1-2; D: -; V: TRBV21-1; size: once; CDR3: CASSNLSCGGYTF; DNA: TGTGCCAGCAGCAACCTTTCCTGCGGTGGCTACACCTTC
length: 14; J: TRBJ2-7; D: -; V: TRBV11-2; size: -; CDR3: CASSLDWPSYEQYF; DNA: TGTGCCAGCAGCTTAGACTGGCCCTCCTACGAGCAGTACTTC
length: 15; J: TRBJ2-5; D: TRBD1; V: TRBV6-5; size: -; CDR3: CASGRQGIIRETQYF; DNA: TGTGCCAGCGGCCGACAGGGGATTATCCGAGAGACCCAGTACTTC
length: 14; J: TRBJ1-1; D: -; V: TRBV6-5; size: -; CDR3: CASRGTKMNTEAFF; DNA: TGTGCCAGCAGAGGGACAAAAATGAACACTGAAGCTTTCTTT
length: 14; J: TRBJ1-2; D: -; V: TRBV3-1/TRBV3-2; size: -; CDR3: CASSQEGRVGGYTF; DNA: TGTGCCAGCAGCCAAGAAGGCAGGGTAGGGGGCTACACCTTC
length: 16; J: TRBJ2-5; D: -; V: TRBV3-1/TRBV3-2; size: -; CDR3: CASSQEEQGRGETQYF; DNA: TGTGCCAGCAGCCAAGAAGAGCAGGGGCGCGGGGAGACCCAGTACTTC
length: 17; J: TRBJ1-1; D: -; V: TRBV7-9; size: few; CDR3: CASSLSGGGTSYTEAFF; DNA: TGTGCCAGCAGCTTAAGTGGGGGAGGCACCTCCTACACTGAAGCTTTCTTT
length: 14; J: TRBJ1-2; D: -; V: TRBV7-2; size: -; CDR3: CASSLAPRRYGYTF; DNA: TGTGCCAGCAGCTTAGCGCCCAGAAGGTATGGCTACACCTTC
length: 11; J: TRBJ2-7; D: -; V: TRBV6-6; size: few; CDR3: CASSPANEQYF; DNA: TGTGCCAGCAGTCCGGCCAACGAGCAGTACTTC
length: 14; J: TRBJ2-7; D: TRBD1; V: TRBV7-3; size: -; CDR3: CASTSWVQGDEQYF; DNA: TGTGCCAGCACCTCCTGGGTCCAGGGGGACGAGCAGTACTTC
length: 17; J: TRBJ2-1; D: TRBD2; V: TRBV19; size: -; CDR3: CASSIVGAGGTGNEQFF; DNA: TGTGCCAGTAGTATAGTTGGGGCGGGAGGAACAGGCAATGAGCAGTTCTTC
length: 12; J: TRBJ2-5; D: -; V: TRBV30; size: -; CDR3: CAWGLDQETQYF; DNA: TGTGCCTGGGGATTAGACCAAGAGACCCAGTACTTC
length: 18; J: TRBJ2-1; D: TRBD2; V: TRBV6-2/TRBV6-3; size: -; CDR3: CASSPQGTEAGGRNEQFF; DNA: TGTGCCAGCAGCCCTCAGGGAACGGAAGCGGGAGGTCGGAATGAGCAGTTCTTC
length: 16; J: TRBJ2-3; D: TRBD2; V: TRBV9; size: -; CDR3: CASSVGTSGGTDTQYF; DNA: TGTGCCAGCAGCGTTGGCACTAGCGGGGGCACAGATACGCAGTATTTT
length: 15; J: TRBJ2-1; D: TRBD2; V: TRBV5-1; size: -; CDR3: CASSPTSGSSFEQFF; DNA: TGCGCCAGCAGCCCGACTAGCGGGAGTTCGTTTGAGCAGTTCTTC
length: 15; J: TRBJ2-3; D: TRBD2; V: TRBV2; size: -; CDR3: CASSGTAGRGDTQYF; DNA: TGTGCCAGCAGTGGAACAGCGGGGCGGGGAGATACGCAGTATTTT
length: 15; J: TRBJ1-2; D: -; V: TRBV4-1; size: -; CDR3: CASSQDFAGNYGYTF; DNA: TGCGCCAGCAGCCAAGATTTCGCGGGTAACTATGGCTACACCTTC
length: 15; J: TRBJ1-6; D: -; V: TRBV9; size: -; CDR3: CASSGGTHHNSPLHF; DNA: TGTGCCAGCAGCGGAGGGACACATCATAATTCACCCCTCCACTTT
length: 14; J: TRBJ1-2; D: -; V: TRBV5-1; size: few; CDR3: CASRRPQGGGGYTF; DNA: TGCGCCAGCAGGCGGCCACAGGGAGGAGGCGGCTACACCTTC
length: 10; J: TRBJ1-1; D: TRBD1; V: TRBV14; size: -; CDR3: CTQGVTEAFF; DNA: TGTACGCAGGGGGTTACTGAAGCTTTCTTT
length: 14; J: TRBJ2-5; D: -; V: TRBV28; size: -; CDR3: CASRSTGTQETQYF; DNA: TGTGCCAGCAGGTCGACGGGAACCCAAGAGACCCAGTACTTC
length: 15; J: TRBJ1-3; D: -; V: TRBV30; size: -; CDR3: CAWRKDRISGNTIYF; DNA: TGTGCCTGGAGGAAAGACAGGATCTCTGGAAACACCATATATTTT
length: 15; J: TRBJ2-1; D: TRBD1; V: TRBV5-1; size: few; CDR3: CASSLRTGSYNEQFF; DNA: TGCGCCAGCAGCTTGAGGACAGGGTCCTACAATGAGCAGTTCTTC
length: 12; J: TRBJ1-2; D: -; V: TRBV12-3/TRBV12-4; size: -; CDR3: CASTRGNYGYTF; DNA: TGTGCCAGCACCAGGGGTAACTATGGCTACACCTTC
length: 18; J: TRBJ2-1; D: TRBD2; V: TRBV5-4; size: -; CDR3: CASSLGLAGSSSYNEQFF; DNA: TGTGCCAGCAGCTTGGGATTAGCGGGGTCGAGCTCCTACAATGAGCAGTTCTTC
length: 15; J: TRBJ1-4; D: -; V: TRBV5-1; size: -; CDR3: CASSLVSSTNEKLFF; DNA: TGCGCCAGCAGCTTGGTGTCTTCAACTAATGAAAAACTGTTTTTT
length: 15; J: TRBJ1-5; D: TRBD1; V: TRBV10-3; size: -; CDR3: CAISETDRVWQPQHF; DNA: TGTGCCATCAGTGAGACCGACAGGGTGTGGCAGCCCCAGCATTTT
length: 14; J: TRBJ1-1; D: TRBD1; V: TRBV28; size: once; CDR3: CASREGTGRFEAFF; DNA: TGTGCCAGCAGAGAAGGGACAGGGAGATTCGAAGCTTTCTTT
length: 15; J: TRBJ2-7; D: TRBD2; V: TRBV19; size: once; CDR3: CASSILAGNSYEQYF; DNA: TGTGCCAGTAGTATACTAGCGGGGAACTCCTACGAGCAGTACTTC
length: 15; J: TRBJ2-3; D: TRBD2; V: TRBV7-3; size: -; CDR3: CASSPRTSGKDTQYF; DNA: TGTGCCAGCAGCCCCCGGACTAGCGGGAAAGATACGCAGTATTTT
length: 17; J: TRBJ2-7; D: TRBD2; V: TRBV10-2; size: -; CDR3: CASRRLAGGPGFGEQYF; DNA: TGCGCCAGCAGGCGACTAGCGGGAGGGCCAGGCTTTGGAGAGCAGTACTTC
length: 17; J: TRBJ1-4; D: TRBD1; V: TRBV5-5; size: -; CDR3: CASSALWGGQGGEKLFF; DNA: TGTGCCAGCAGCGCCCTGTGGGGCGGACAGGGGGGAGAAAAACTGTTTTTT
length: 14; J: TRBJ1-2; D: -; V: TRBV7-9; size: once; CDR3: CASSLTGINYGYTF; DNA: TGTGCCAGCAGCTTAACAGGGATTAACTATGGCTACACCTTC
length: 16; J: TRBJ2-3; D: TRBD1; V: TRBV27; size: few; CDR3: CASGPDRAVSTDTQYF; DNA: TGTGCCAGCGGGCCGGACAGGGCCGTTAGCACAGATACGCAGTATTTT
length: 14; J: TRBJ2-1; D: -; V: TRBV7-2; size: -; CDR3: CASSLGGPYNEQFF; DNA: TGTGCCAGCAGCTTGGGGGGCCCCTACAATGAGCAGTTCTTC
length: 14; J: TRBJ2-7; D: TRBD1; V: TRBV20-1; size: -; CDR3: CSASNTGGAYEQYF; DNA: TGCAGTGCTAGTAACACAGGGGGCGCCTACGAGCAGTACTTC
length: 15; J: TRBJ2-7; D: -; V: TRBV10-3; size: -; CDR3: CAISESGEPSYEQYF; DNA: TGTGCCATCAGTGAGTCCGGGGAACCGTCCTACGAGCAGTACTTC
length: 15; J: TRBJ2-1; D: TRBD2; V: TRBV9; size: -; CDR3: CASSVTSEAYNEQFF; DNA: TGTGCCAGCAGCGTTACTAGCGAAGCCTACAATGAGCAGTTCTTC
length: 14; J: TRBJ1-5; D: -; V: TRBV10-3; size: once; CDR3: CAISTGTEVQPQHF; DNA: TGTGCCATCAGTACCGGGACCGAGGTTCAACCCCAGCATTTT